Below, 4 T cell receptor beta chains from the same sample are listed, as sequenced in a study of blood T cell repertoires in COVID-19 (dated by TCRdb to the early 2020s). Libraries were made using the immunoSEQ multiplex PCR assay. TCRdb's version of the immuneACCESS table is confined to in-frame rearrangements and falls short of the full clone set. An unresolved V gene accounts for under half of the shortfall where checked; the remainder is of unknown origin. The sample records about 140,000 clones, roughly 79% of which are singletons. The biggest ten clones account for about 2% of the sample. The source material was peripheral blood. The receptor source for this set is a woman in her sixties or seventies with acute or convalescent COVID-19.

J is TRBJ2-5 and V is TRBV7-9; D gene unclear. The length of the CDR3 is 17 residues. The V gene lost 3 bases and the J gene lost 2 bases, with 19 bases spanning the gap. Germline CDR1 SEHNR, CDR2 FQNEAQ (reference sequence). The CDR3 DNA follows: TGTGCCAGCAGCTTTGGATCCGGCTGGGCAGCACAAGAGACCCAGTACTTC. This codes for CASSFGSGWAAQETQYF. The full variable domain, in which reference TRBV7-9 and TRBJ2-5 provide the parts outside the CDR3, is DTGVSQNPRHKITKRGQNVTFRCDPISEHNRLYWYRQTLGQGPEFLTYFQNEAQLEKSRLLSDRFSAERPKGSFSTLEIQRTEQGDSAMYLCASSFGSGWAAQETQYFGPGTRLLVL.

This clone was picked up a small number of times. This sequence joins TRBV5-1 and TRBJ1-3; tentative D call: TRBD1 (5 bases). Germline CDR1 and CDR2: SGHRS and YFSETQ. The V end was cut by 6 bases, the J end by 4 bases, with 20 bases between. The CDR3 runs 16 residues. CDR3 protein: CASTWGENLWGNTIYF. The CDR3 DNA follows: TGCGCCAGCACATGGGGCGAGAATCTCTGGGGAAACACCATATATTTT.

This clone was seen once. The chain recombines TRBV28 with TRBJ1-5; the D is unclear. Trimming stripped 6 bases from V and 5 bases from J, with 8 bases between. Germline V gene sequence: CDR1 MDHEN, CDR2 SYDVKM. The CDR3 extends over 12 amino acids. The CDR3 sequence is CASRDGDQPQHF. The CDR3 coding sequence is TGTGCCAGCAGAGACGGGGATCAGCCCCAGCATTTT.

This chain joins TRBV4-1 and TRBJ2-7; 11 bases are a match to TRBD2. Germline assignment: CDR1 MGHRA and CDR2 YSYEKL. The V gene end was trimmed by 3 bases and the J gene end by 5 bases; junction bases not matched to a gene: 0. This CDR3 contains 13 residues. CDR3 DNA sequence: TGCGCCAGCAGCCAGGGACTAGCGGACGAGCAGTACTTC. Translated, it gives CASSQGLADEQYF.